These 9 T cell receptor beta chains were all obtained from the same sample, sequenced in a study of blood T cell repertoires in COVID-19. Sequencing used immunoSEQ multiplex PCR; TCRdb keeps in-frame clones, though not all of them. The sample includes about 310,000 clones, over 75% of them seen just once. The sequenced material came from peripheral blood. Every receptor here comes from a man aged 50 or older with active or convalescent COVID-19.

The CDR3 is CASSQPGGRKDGEQYF. In nucleotides, the CDR3 is TGCGCCAGCAGCCAACCGGGAGGAAGGAAGGATGGGGAGCAGTACTTC. The rearrangement joins TRBV4-1 to TRBJ2-7, with 7 bases aligning to TRBD2. The V gene's germline CDR1 is MGHRA and CDR2 YSYEKL. With V trimmed by 2 bases and J by 7 bases, 14 bases remained unmatched. There are 16 residues in the CDR3.

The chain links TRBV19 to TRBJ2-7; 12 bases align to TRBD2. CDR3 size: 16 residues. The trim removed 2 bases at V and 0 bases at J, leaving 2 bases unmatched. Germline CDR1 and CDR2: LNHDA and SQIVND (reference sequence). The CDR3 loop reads CASSISTSGSSYEQYF. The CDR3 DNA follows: TGTGCCAGTAGTATATCGACTAGCGGGAGCTCCTACGAGCAGTACTTC.

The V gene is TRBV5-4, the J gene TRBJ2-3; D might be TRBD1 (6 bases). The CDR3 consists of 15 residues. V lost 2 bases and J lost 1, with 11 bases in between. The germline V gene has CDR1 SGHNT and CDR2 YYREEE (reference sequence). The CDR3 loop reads CASSLPGQGTDTQYF. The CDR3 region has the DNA TGTGCCAGCAGCTTACCGGGACAAGGCACAGATACGCAGTATTTT. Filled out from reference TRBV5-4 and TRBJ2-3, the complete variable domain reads ETGVTQSPTHLIKTRGQQVTLRCSSQSGHNTVSWYQQALGQGPQFIFQYYREEENGRGNFPPRFSGLQFPNYSSELNVNALELDDSALYLCASSLPGQGTDTQYFGPGTRLTVL.

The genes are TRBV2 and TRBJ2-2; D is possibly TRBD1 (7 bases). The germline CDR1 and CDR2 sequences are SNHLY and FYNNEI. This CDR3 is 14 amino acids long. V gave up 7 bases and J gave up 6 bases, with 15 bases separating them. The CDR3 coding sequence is TGTGCCAGCAAGGGACAGCCTAGCGCCGGGGAGCTGTTTTTT. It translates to CASKGQPSAGELFF.

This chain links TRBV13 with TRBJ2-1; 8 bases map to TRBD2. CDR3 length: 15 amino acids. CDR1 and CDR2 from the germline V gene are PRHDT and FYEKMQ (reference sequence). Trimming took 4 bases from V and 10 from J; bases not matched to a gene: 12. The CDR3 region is CASSSPGAGEEEQFF. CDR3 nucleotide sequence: TGTGCCAGCAGCTCCCCCGGAGCGGGAGAGGAAGAGCAGTTCTTC. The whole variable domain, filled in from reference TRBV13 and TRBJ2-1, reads AAGVIQSPRHLIKEKRETATLKCYPIPRHDTVYWYQQGPGQDPQFLISFYEKMQSDKGSIPDRFSAQQFSDYHSELNMSSLELGDSALYFCASSSPGAGEEEQFFGPGTRLTVL.

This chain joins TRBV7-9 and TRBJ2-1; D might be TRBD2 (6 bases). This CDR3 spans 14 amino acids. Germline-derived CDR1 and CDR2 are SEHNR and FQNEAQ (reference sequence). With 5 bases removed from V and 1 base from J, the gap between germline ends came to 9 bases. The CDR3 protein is CASSGGISYNEQFF. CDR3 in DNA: TGTGCCAGCAGCGGAGGGATATCCTACAATGAGCAGTTCTTC.

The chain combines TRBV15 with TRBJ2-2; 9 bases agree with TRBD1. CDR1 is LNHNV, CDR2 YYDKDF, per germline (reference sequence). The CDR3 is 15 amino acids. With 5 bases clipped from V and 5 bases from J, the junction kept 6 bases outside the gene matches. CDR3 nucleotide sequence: TGTGCCACCAGCGTTGCTGGACAGGGGACCGGGGAGCTGTTTTTT. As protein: CATSVAGQGTGELFF.

The CDR3: CASSTGGRLQETQYF. The DNA for the CDR3 is TGTGCCAGCAGTACCGGGGGACGGCTTCAAGAGACCCAGTACTTC. The chain links TRBV28 to TRBJ2-5; tentative D call: TRBD2 (6 bases). Trimming shortened V by 5 bases and J by 2 bases, and 15 bases separated the two germline ends. This CDR3 is built from 15 residues. Germline lookup yields CDR1 MDHEN and CDR2 SYDVKM.

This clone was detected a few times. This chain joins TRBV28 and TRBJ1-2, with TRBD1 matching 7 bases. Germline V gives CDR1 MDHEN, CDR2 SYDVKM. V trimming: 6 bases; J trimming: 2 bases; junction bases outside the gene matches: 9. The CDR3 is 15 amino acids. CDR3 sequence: CASRFEQTGNYGYTF. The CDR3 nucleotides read TGTGCCAGCAGATTTGAACAGACAGGGAACTATGGCTACACCTTC.